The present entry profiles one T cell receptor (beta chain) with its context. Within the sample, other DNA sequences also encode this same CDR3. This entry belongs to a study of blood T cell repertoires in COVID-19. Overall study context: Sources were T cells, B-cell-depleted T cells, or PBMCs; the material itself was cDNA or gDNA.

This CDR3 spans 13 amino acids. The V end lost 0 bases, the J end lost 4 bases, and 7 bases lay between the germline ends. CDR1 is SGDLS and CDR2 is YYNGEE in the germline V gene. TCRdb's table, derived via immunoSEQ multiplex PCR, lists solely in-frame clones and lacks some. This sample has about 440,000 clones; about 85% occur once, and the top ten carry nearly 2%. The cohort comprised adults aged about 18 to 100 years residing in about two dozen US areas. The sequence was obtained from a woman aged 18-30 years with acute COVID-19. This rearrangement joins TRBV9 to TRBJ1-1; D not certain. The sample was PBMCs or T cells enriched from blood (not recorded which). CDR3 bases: TGTGCCAGCAGCGTAGGAGGTAGCACTGAAGCTTTCTTT. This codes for CASSVGGSTEAFF. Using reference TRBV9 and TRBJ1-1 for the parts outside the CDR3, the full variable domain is DSGVTQTPKHLITATGQRVTLRCSPRSGDLSVYWYQQSLDQGLQFLIQYYNGEERAKGNILERFSAQQFPDLHSELNLSSLELGDSALYFCASSVGGSTEAFFGQGTRLTVV.